These T cell receptor beta chains were read from a single sample in a study of CD8 T cells in ankylosing spondylitis. Via MiXCR, TCRdb re-called the 5' RACE reads, giving one row per CDR3 protein. This sample has about 540,000 distinct CDR3 sequences; about 13% occur once, and the top ten carry approximately 6.2%. The source material was blood, either unsorted or a sorted T cell fraction (not recorded which). The receptors originated from a male donor with ankylosing spondylitis. CDR3s include the opening cysteine and the closing phenylalanine or tryptophan. The order of the fields is clone size, D gene, V gene, J gene, CDR3 protein, CDR3 DNA. D genes are given only for firm matches. Clone size, where shown, is once, few, many, or a class for clones that have expanded.

clone_size: few
d_call: .
v_call: TRBV20-1
j_call: TRBJ2-1
cdr3_aa: CSARERTGDHEQFF
cdr3_nt: TGCAGTGCTAGGGAACGAACGGGAGATCATGAGCAGTTCTTC

clone_size: few
d_call: .
v_call: TRBV5-1
j_call: TRBJ2-5
cdr3_aa: CASSLETVPGTQYF
cdr3_nt: TGCGCCAGCAGCTTGGAAACTGTACCGGGGACCCAGTACTTC

clone_size: many
d_call: TRBD2
v_call: TRBV5-1
j_call: TRBJ2-3
cdr3_aa: CASSLASLAGAADTQYF
cdr3_nt: TGCGCCAGCAGCTTGGCCTCCTTAGCGGGAGCCGCAGATACGCAGTATTTT

clone_size: many
d_call: .
v_call: TRBV7-2
j_call: TRBJ2-6
cdr3_aa: CASSLVADSGANVLTF
cdr3_nt: TGTGCCAGCAGCTTAGTGGCAGACTCTGGGGCCAACGTCCTGACTTTC

clone_size: few
d_call: .
v_call: TRBV5-1
j_call: TRBJ2-3
cdr3_aa: CASSFINFREDTQYF
cdr3_nt: TGCGCCAGCAGCTTCATAAACTTTAGGGAGGATACGCAGTATTTT

clone_size: few
d_call: .
v_call: TRBV24-1
j_call: TRBJ1-5
cdr3_aa: CATSPRERAQPQHF
cdr3_nt: TGTGCCACCAGTCCACGGGAGAGGGCTCAGCCCCAGCATTTT

clone_size: many
d_call: .
v_call: TRBV5-1
j_call: TRBJ2-1
cdr3_aa: CASSFTGDPRIEQFF
cdr3_nt: TGCGCCAGCAGCTTCACCGGGGACCCAAGGATTGAGCAGTTCTTC

clone_size: many
d_call: .
v_call: TRBV5-1
j_call: TRBJ1-1
cdr3_aa: CASSTTYGSTEAFF
cdr3_nt: TGCGCCAGCAGTACAACTTACGGGTCCACTGAAGCTTTCTTT

clone_size: .
d_call: TRBD2
v_call: TRBV7-8
j_call: TRBJ2-1
cdr3_aa: CASSPGRGGLKNEQFF
cdr3_nt: TGTGCCAGCAGCCCCGGTCGGGGGGGTCTAAAGAATGAGCAGTTCTTC

clone_size: few
d_call: TRBD1
v_call: TRBV5-6
j_call: TRBJ1-6
cdr3_aa: CASSLDGQGFNSPLHF
cdr3_nt: TGTGCCAGCAGCTTGGACGGACAGGGTTTTAATTCACCCCTCCACTTT

clone_size: few
d_call: TRBD1
v_call: TRBV5-1
j_call: TRBJ2-7
cdr3_aa: CASSTGQGGEQYF
cdr3_nt: TGCGCCAGCAGCACTGGACAGGGCGGTGAGCAGTACTTC

clone_size: .
d_call: TRBD1
v_call: TRBV10-2
j_call: TRBJ2-5
cdr3_aa: CASSDTGGSETQYF
cdr3_nt: TGCGCCAGCAGTGATACAGGGGGCTCGGAGACCCAGTACTTC

clone_size: many
d_call: .
v_call: TRBV12-3/TRBV12-4
j_call: TRBJ2-3
cdr3_aa: CASSPRGSDTDTQYF
cdr3_nt: TGTGCCAGCAGTCCCCGGGGTAGCGACACAGATACGCAGTATTTT